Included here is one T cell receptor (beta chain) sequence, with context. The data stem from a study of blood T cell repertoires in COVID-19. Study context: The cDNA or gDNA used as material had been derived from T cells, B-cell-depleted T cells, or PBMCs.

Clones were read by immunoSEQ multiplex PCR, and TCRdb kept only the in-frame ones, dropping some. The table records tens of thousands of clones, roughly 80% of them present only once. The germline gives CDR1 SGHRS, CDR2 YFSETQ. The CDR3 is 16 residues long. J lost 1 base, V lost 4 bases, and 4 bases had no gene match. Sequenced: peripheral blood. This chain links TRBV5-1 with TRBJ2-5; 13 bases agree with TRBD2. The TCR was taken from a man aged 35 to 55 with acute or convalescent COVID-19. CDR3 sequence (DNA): TGCGCCAGCAGCGTTAGACTAGCGGGGGGCCAAGAGACCCAGTACTTC. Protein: CASSVRLAGGQETQYF.